This is a list of T cell receptor beta chains from one sample in a study of blood T cells in healthy people across ages. TCRdb redid the calling of the 5' RACE reads with MiXCR, one entry per CDR3 protein. The sample yields about 720,000 distinct CDR3 sequences, roughly 25% seen once. The sample was also reused in another study, on T cells of mothers and their children.

The material sequenced was blood. The origin of the receptors is a boy aged 10-17 years in good health. Both conserved end residues are part of each CDR3. D genes are given only for firm matches. Rows may omit the clone size; those that give it use once, few, many or a size class.

v_call: TRBV20-1; j_call: TRBJ2-1; clone_size: NA; d_call: TRBD2; cdr3_aa: CSARDPGTSGGNGQFF; cdr3_nt: TGCAGTGCTAGAGATCCCGGGACCTCCGGGGGGAATGGGCAGTTCTTC
v_call: TRBV7-8; j_call: TRBJ2-3; clone_size: few; d_call: NA; cdr3_aa: CASSPPFGLDTQYF; cdr3_nt: TGTGCCAGCAGCCCTCCGTTCGGCTTAGATACGCAGTATTTT
v_call: TRBV28; j_call: TRBJ1-5; clone_size: NA; d_call: TRBD1; cdr3_aa: CASRQQGAKHQPQHF; cdr3_nt: TGTGCCAGCAGACAACAGGGGGCAAAACATCAGCCCCAGCATTTT
v_call: TRBV7-9; j_call: TRBJ2-1; clone_size: NA; d_call: NA; cdr3_aa: CASKPTTTNEQFF; cdr3_nt: TGTGCCAGCAAGCCGACGACCACCAATGAGCAGTTCTTC
v_call: TRBV4-2; j_call: TRBJ2-4; clone_size: few; d_call: NA; cdr3_aa: CASSQEPGAGKNIQYF; cdr3_nt: TGTGCCAGCAGCCAAGAACCGGGGGCAGGCAAAAACATTCAGTACTTC
v_call: TRBV10-3; j_call: TRBJ2-7; clone_size: few; d_call: NA; cdr3_aa: CASGPDSAYEQYF; cdr3_nt: TGTGCCTCAGGACCCGACAGCGCCTACGAGCAGTACTTC
v_call: TRBV5-1; j_call: TRBJ2-3; clone_size: NA; d_call: NA; cdr3_aa: CASSLYRSTDTQYF; cdr3_nt: TGCGCCAGCAGCTTGTACAGAAGCACAGATACGCAGTATTTT
v_call: TRBV4-1; j_call: TRBJ2-1; clone_size: few; d_call: TRBD2; cdr3_aa: CASSQVPGGYPNEQFF; cdr3_nt: TGCGCCAGCAGCCAAGTTCCGGGAGGATACCCAAATGAGCAGTTCTTC
v_call: TRBV18; j_call: TRBJ1-2; clone_size: many; d_call: NA; cdr3_aa: CASSPQEPRLYSGYTF; cdr3_nt: TGTGCCAGCTCACCACAAGAACCGCGGTTGTATTCCGGCTACACCTTC
v_call: TRBV29-1; j_call: TRBJ2-5; clone_size: NA; d_call: NA; cdr3_aa: CSPRSGETQYF; cdr3_nt: TGCAGCCCACGGAGTGGAGAGACCCAGTACTTC
v_call: TRBV6-2/TRBV6-3; j_call: TRBJ1-5; clone_size: NA; d_call: NA; cdr3_aa: CASTTGGTTFQPQHF; cdr3_nt: TGTGCCAGCACCACGGGGGGAACCACCTTCCAGCCCCAGCATTTT
v_call: TRBV7-6; j_call: TRBJ1-3; clone_size: few; d_call: NA; cdr3_aa: CASSLELAGNTIYF; cdr3_nt: TGTGCCAGCAGCTTAGAGTTGGCAGGAAACACCATATATTTT
v_call: TRBV3-1; j_call: TRBJ2-3; clone_size: NA; d_call: NA; cdr3_aa: CASSRRNLPPDTQYF; cdr3_nt: TGTGCCAGCAGCCGAAGGAATTTACCCCCAGATACGCAGTATTTT
v_call: TRBV28; j_call: TRBJ2-1; clone_size: NA; d_call: TRBD2; cdr3_aa: CASSLSGTSGTEYF; cdr3_nt: TGTGCCAGCAGTTTATCCGGGACTAGCGGGACAGAGTACTTC
v_call: TRBV7-2; j_call: TRBJ2-5; clone_size: few; d_call: NA; cdr3_aa: CASSRVTQETQYF; cdr3_nt: TGTGCCAGCAGCCGGGTGACCCAAGAGACCCAGTACTTC
v_call: TRBV6-5; j_call: TRBJ1-1; clone_size: once; d_call: NA; cdr3_aa: CASSYSTDTMAFF; cdr3_nt: TGTGCCAGCAGTTACTCGACAGACACGATGGCTTTCTTT
v_call: TRBV12-3/TRBV12-4; j_call: TRBJ2-4; clone_size: NA; d_call: NA; cdr3_aa: CASRGGSLAKNIQYF; cdr3_nt: TGTGCCAGCAGGGGCGGAAGTCTAGCCAAAAACATTCAGTACTTC
v_call: TRBV4-2; j_call: TRBJ2-7; clone_size: NA; d_call: TRBD1; cdr3_aa: CASSQRQGFYEQYF; cdr3_nt: TGTGCCAGCAGCCAGCGACAGGGGTTCTACGAGCAGTACTTC
v_call: TRBV3-1; j_call: TRBJ2-1; clone_size: NA; d_call: TRBD1; cdr3_aa: CASSVRQGYNEQFF; cdr3_nt: TGTGCCAGCAGCGTTCGACAGGGGTACAATGAGCAGTTCTTC
v_call: TRBV4-3; j_call: TRBJ1-1; clone_size: NA; d_call: NA; cdr3_aa: CASSQDGGAYTEAFF; cdr3_nt: TGCGCCAGCAGCCAAGATGGTGGGGCTTACACTGAAGCTTTCTTT
v_call: TRBV7-2; j_call: TRBJ1-3; clone_size: NA; d_call: NA; cdr3_aa: CASSPSHGNTIYF; cdr3_nt: TGTGCCAGCAGCCCCTCCCACGGAAACACCATATATTTT
v_call: TRBV28; j_call: TRBJ2-7; clone_size: few; d_call: NA; cdr3_aa: CASIPRGRPYEQYF; cdr3_nt: TGTGCCAGCATTCCCAGGGGACGCCCCTACGAGCAGTACTTC
v_call: TRBV4-3; j_call: TRBJ2-5; clone_size: NA; d_call: NA; cdr3_aa: CASSQEVLQETQYF; cdr3_nt: TGCGCCAGCAGCCAAGAGGTGCTTCAAGAGACCCAGTACTTC
v_call: TRBV29-1; j_call: TRBJ2-1; clone_size: NA; d_call: NA; cdr3_aa: CSVPAGEQFF; cdr3_nt: TGCAGCGTCCCAGCAGGAGAGCAGTTCTTC
v_call: TRBV29-1; j_call: TRBJ2-1; clone_size: NA; d_call: NA; cdr3_aa: CSVEVGGQFF; cdr3_nt: TGCAGCGTTGAAGTGGGTGGGCAGTTCTTC
v_call: TRBV5-4; j_call: TRBJ2-5; clone_size: many; d_call: TRBD1; cdr3_aa: CASSSTGTGKTQYF; cdr3_nt: TGTGCCAGCAGCTCGACCGGGACAGGGAAGACCCAGTACTTC
v_call: TRBV28; j_call: TRBJ1-1; clone_size: few; d_call: NA; cdr3_aa: CASSLSNLNTEAFF; cdr3_nt: TGTGCCAGCAGTTTATCTAATTTGAACACTGAAGCTTTCTTT
v_call: TRBV6-6; j_call: TRBJ2-1; clone_size: few; d_call: TRBD2; cdr3_aa: CASSTGTSGKNEQFF; cdr3_nt: TGTGCCAGCAGCACCGGGACTAGCGGGAAGAATGAGCAGTTCTTC
v_call: TRBV4-3; j_call: TRBJ2-5; clone_size: many; d_call: NA; cdr3_aa: CASSPTWGAETQYF; cdr3_nt: TGCGCCAGCAGCCCGACCTGGGGGGCCGAGACCCAGTACTTC
v_call: TRBV6-5; j_call: TRBJ2-7; clone_size: NA; d_call: TRBD2; cdr3_aa: CASSSLLAGTYEQYF; cdr3_nt: TGTGCCAGCAGTTCGCTACTAGCGGGGACCTACGAGCAGTACTTC
v_call: TRBV28; j_call: TRBJ1-2; clone_size: NA; d_call: NA; cdr3_aa: CASSLFVGAGYTF; cdr3_nt: TGTGCCAGCAGTTTATTCGTTGGGGCTGGCTACACCTTC
v_call: TRBV12-3/TRBV12-4; j_call: TRBJ1-6; clone_size: few; d_call: NA; cdr3_aa: CASSQRVGSSYNSPLYF; cdr3_nt: TGTGCCAGCAGTCAAAGGGTCGGGAGCTCCTATAATTCACCCCTCTACTTT
v_call: TRBV5-1; j_call: TRBJ1-4; clone_size: NA; d_call: TRBD1; cdr3_aa: CASSRGPTGANEKLFF; cdr3_nt: TGCGCCAGCAGCAGGGGACCTACAGGGGCTAATGAAAAACTGTTTTTT
v_call: TRBV20-1; j_call: TRBJ1-1; clone_size: NA; d_call: TRBD1; cdr3_aa: CSARVDRGRWWTEAFF; cdr3_nt: TGCAGTGCTAGAGTGGACAGGGGGCGATGGTGGACTGAAGCTTTCTTT
v_call: TRBV6-1; j_call: TRBJ1-1; clone_size: NA; d_call: NA; cdr3_aa: CASRKTGRTEAFF; cdr3_nt: TGTGCCAGCAGGAAGACAGGAAGGACTGAAGCTTTCTTT
v_call: TRBV3-1; j_call: TRBJ2-7; clone_size: NA; d_call: NA; cdr3_aa: CASSQDRTRYSYEQYF; cdr3_nt: TGTGCCAGCAGCCAAGATAGGACTCGATACTCCTACGAGCAGTACTTC
v_call: TRBV7-2; j_call: TRBJ2-4; clone_size: NA; d_call: NA; cdr3_aa: CASSLGGELAKNIQYF; cdr3_nt: TGTGCCAGCAGCTTAGGCGGGGAACTAGCCAAAAACATTCAGTACTTC
v_call: TRBV7-9; j_call: TRBJ2-3; clone_size: few; d_call: TRBD1; cdr3_aa: CASSFIGTGDADTQYF; cdr3_nt: TGTGCCAGCAGCTTTATCGGGACAGGAGACGCAGATACGCAGTATTTT
v_call: TRBV20-1; j_call: TRBJ2-7; clone_size: NA; d_call: NA; cdr3_aa: CSPRDFHYEQYF; cdr3_nt: TGCAGTCCCCGGGACTTTCACTACGAGCAGTACTTC
v_call: TRBV4-3; j_call: TRBJ1-4; clone_size: few; d_call: TRBD1; cdr3_aa: CASSQDLGGQLFYNEKLFF; cdr3_nt: TGCGCCAGCAGCCAAGATCTAGGGGGACAGCTATTTTACAATGAAAAACTGTTTTTT
v_call: TRBV7-3; j_call: TRBJ2-1; clone_size: many; d_call: NA; cdr3_aa: CASSLTPGAYNEQFF; cdr3_nt: TGTGCCAGCAGCTTAACACCGGGAGCGTACAATGAGCAGTTCTTC
v_call: TRBV20-1; j_call: TRBJ2-7; clone_size: NA; d_call: NA; cdr3_aa: CSGEGDYEQYF; cdr3_nt: TGCAGTGGGGAAGGTGACTACGAGCAGTACTTC
v_call: TRBV6-5; j_call: TRBJ2-7; clone_size: many; d_call: TRBD2; cdr3_aa: CASTTAGANEQYF; cdr3_nt: TGTGCCAGCACTACAGCGGGAGCGAACGAGCAGTACTTC
v_call: TRBV5-6; j_call: TRBJ2-5; clone_size: few; d_call: NA; cdr3_aa: CASTLESQETQYF; cdr3_nt: TGTGCCAGCACCTTAGAATCCCAAGAGACCCAGTACTTC
v_call: TRBV24-1; j_call: TRBJ2-2; clone_size: few; d_call: TRBD2; cdr3_aa: CATRAGASTGELFF; cdr3_nt: TGTGCCACCAGGGCGGGAGCGAGCACCGGGGAGCTGTTTTTT
v_call: TRBV19; j_call: TRBJ2-1; clone_size: NA; d_call: TRBD1; cdr3_aa: CASSIDSGTAREQFF; cdr3_nt: TGTGCCAGTAGTATAGACTCCGGGACAGCGAGGGAGCAGTTCTTC
v_call: TRBV12-3/TRBV12-4; j_call: TRBJ1-2; clone_size: few; d_call: NA; cdr3_aa: CASSFGTSSYYGYTF; cdr3_nt: TGTGCCAGCAGTTTCGGGACAAGTAGTTACTATGGCTACACCTTC
v_call: TRBV29-1; j_call: TRBJ2-1; clone_size: few; d_call: NA; cdr3_aa: CSVSTPRDEQFF; cdr3_nt: TGCAGCGTTTCGACTCCTAGGGATGAGCAGTTCTTC
v_call: TRBV7-2; j_call: TRBJ2-3; clone_size: few; d_call: TRBD2; cdr3_aa: CASSLWEGAQNTQYF; cdr3_nt: TGTGCCAGCAGCTTATGGGAGGGTGCACAAAATACGCAGTATTTT
v_call: TRBV6-5; j_call: TRBJ2-3; clone_size: NA; d_call: NA; cdr3_aa: CASSFGQPNPNTDTQYF; cdr3_nt: TGTGCCAGCAGTTTTGGACAGCCCAACCCTAACACAGATACGCAGTATTTT
v_call: TRBV12-3/TRBV12-4; j_call: TRBJ2-5; clone_size: NA; d_call: NA; cdr3_aa: CASSLTRTLQETQYF; cdr3_nt: TGCGCCAGCAGTCTAACTAGGACACTCCAAGAGACCCAGTACTTC
v_call: TRBV11-2; j_call: TRBJ2-2; clone_size: NA; d_call: TRBD2; cdr3_aa: CASSFRTSGTGELFF; cdr3_nt: TGTGCCAGCAGCTTTCGGACTAGCGGCACCGGGGAGCTGTTTTTT
v_call: TRBV7-6; j_call: TRBJ2-6; clone_size: once; d_call: NA; cdr3_aa: CATSLAQANTGANVLTF; cdr3_nt: TGTGCCACCAGCTTAGCACAGGCCAATACTGGGGCCAACGTCCTGACTTTC
v_call: TRBV3-1; j_call: TRBJ2-7; clone_size: few; d_call: TRBD1; cdr3_aa: CASSQLTSPGQGTEQYF; cdr3_nt: TGTGCCAGCAGCCAACTAACCTCTCCGGGACAGGGAACCGAGCAGTACTTC